Listed below are T cell receptor beta chains from one sample, sequenced in a study of blood T cell repertoires in COVID-19. Repertoires were generated with immunoSEQ multiplex PCR, while TCRdb's copy carries only in-frame clones and drops some. Among approximately 470,000 clones listed, about nine tenths were seen once. Sample: PBMCs or T cells enriched from blood (not recorded which). The receptors shown here come from a woman aged 18-35 years who had recovered from COVID-19. CDR3s include the opening cysteine and the closing phenylalanine or tryptophan. The order of the fields is V gene, J gene, clone size, D gene, CDR3 protein, CDR3 DNA. A D gene is named only where the DNA matches it firmly. Size tells how often a clone was seen (once, few, many) or the class of an expanded clone, and some rows leave it out.

>TRBV2|TRBJ2-2|-|TRBD2
CASSQLGGAGTGELFF
TGTGCCAGCAGCCAACTCGGGGGGGCGGGCACCGGGGAGCTGTTTTTT
>TRBV2|TRBJ2-1|-|-
CASSDVGVNEQFF
TGTGCCAGCAGTGATGTAGGGGTGAATGAGCAGTTCTTC
>TRBV5-4|TRBJ2-2|-|-
CASSFLTANTGELFF
TGTGCCAGCAGCTTTCTAACAGCGAACACCGGGGAGCTGTTTTTT
>TRBV7-3|TRBJ2-1|-|-
CASSLTLGEYNEQFF
TGTGCCAGCAGCTTGACCCTCGGGGAGTACAATGAGCAGTTCTTC
>TRBV27|TRBJ2-2|-|TRBD1
CASSLDRGDGELFF
TGTGCCAGCAGTTTGGACAGGGGGGACGGGGAGCTGTTTTTT
>TRBV9|TRBJ2-2|-|TRBD2
CASTTSGGAGELFF
TGTGCCAGCACGACTAGCGGGGGGGCCGGGGAGCTGTTTTTT
>TRBV6-6|TRBJ1-5|-|TRBD1
CASRRQGGAGQPQHF
TGTGCCAGCAGGCGACAAGGGGGCGCGGGTCAGCCCCAGCATTTT
>TRBV5-4|TRBJ1-1|-|-
CASSLPRGARTEAFF
TGTGCCAGCAGCCTACCTCGGGGGGCAAGGACTGAAGCTTTCTTT
>TRBV6-5|TRBJ2-7|-|-
CASRQQVDTYEQYF
TGTGCCAGCAGACAACAGGTGGATACGTACGAGCAGTACTTC
>TRBV29-1|TRBJ2-1|-|-
CSVEAARGNEQFF
TGCAGCGTTGAGGCGGCACGGGGGAATGAGCAGTTCTTC
>TRBV28|TRBJ1-6|few|-
CASTRGQNNSPLHF
TGTGCCAGCACCCGAGGACAGAATAATTCACCCCTCCACTTT
>TRBV7-8|TRBJ1-3|few|-
CASSPWTAGNTIYF
TGTGCCAGCAGCCCTTGGACAGCTGGAAACACCATATATTTT
>TRBV5-1|TRBJ2-7|-|-
CASSLDRYEQYF
TGCGCCAGCAGCTTAGACAGGTACGAGCAGTACTTC
>TRBV5-1|TRBJ2-1|-|-
CASSLEVAGKNEQFF
TGCGCCAGCAGCTTGGAAGTAGCCGGCAAGAATGAGCAGTTCTTC
>TRBV18|TRBJ1-1|-|-
CASSRQGGFDTEAFF
TGTGCCAGCTCACGTCAAGGGGGTTTTGACACTGAAGCTTTCTTT
>TRBV30|TRBJ1-3|-|-
CAWSLAGGNTIYF
TGTGCCTGGAGCCTTGCGGGAGGAAACACCATATATTTT
>TRBV7-6|TRBJ1-3|once|-
CASSLGGNTIYF
TGTGCCAGCAGCCTCGGGGGAAACACCATATATTTT
>TRBV5-1|TRBJ2-5|-|TRBD2
CASSPQGVAGGREGGGETQYF
TGCGCCAGCAGCCCGCAGGGAGTAGCGGGGGGCCGAGAAGGGGGTGGCGAGACCCAGTACTTC
>TRBV5-1|TRBJ1-3|-|TRBD1
CASTEIPGQGNTIYF
TGCGCCAGCACCGAAATCCCGGGACAGGGAAACACCATATATTTT
>TRBV12-3/TRBV12-4|TRBJ1-1|-|-
CASSLKLNTEAFF
TGTGCCAGCAGTTTAAAGCTGAACACTGAAGCTTTCTTT
>TRBV5-1|TRBJ1-1|-|-
CASSLADSLGSEAFF
TGCGCCAGCAGCTTGGCCGATTCTCTAGGTTCTGAAGCTTTCTTT
>TRBV4-1|TRBJ2-1|-|TRBD1
CASSLGTGMGNEQFF
TGCGCCAGCAGCCTCGGGACAGGGATGGGGAATGAGCAGTTCTTC
>TRBV5-1|TRBJ1-5|-|-
CASSLIGNQPQHF
TGCGCCAGCAGCTTGATCGGCAATCAGCCCCAGCATTTT
>TRBV5-6|TRBJ1-4|-|TRBD1
CASSSFNRGLGEKLFF
TGTGCCAGCAGCTCGTTCAACAGGGGGCTGGGTGAAAAACTGTTTTTT
>TRBV5-1|TRBJ1-4|-|-
CASSLRPGETNEKLFF
TGCGCCAGCAGCTTGCGGCCAGGGGAAACTAATGAAAAACTGTTTTTT
>TRBV7-8|TRBJ1-5|-|-
CASSLRSRGSNQPQHF
TGTGCCAGCAGCTTAAGGTCAAGGGGTAGCAATCAGCCCCAGCATTTT
>TRBV12-3/TRBV12-4|TRBJ2-5|-|-
CASSPQGQETQYF
TGTGCCAGCAGCCCCCAGGGCCAAGAGACCCAGTACTTC
>TRBV19|TRBJ1-2|-|TRBD1
CASSIPWWDRGRGYTF
TGTGCCAGTAGTATACCATGGTGGGACAGGGGAAGAGGCTACACCTTC
>TRBV28|TRBJ2-4|-|TRBD1
CASSFLGQGAGKTKNIQYF
TGTGCCAGCTCATTCCTAGGGCAGGGGGCGGGAAAAACCAAAAACATTCAGTACTTC
>TRBV11-2|TRBJ2-7|-|-
CASSPLGVPYEQYF
TGTGCCAGCAGCCCCCTCGGGGTTCCCTACGAGCAGTACTTC
>TRBV7-9|TRBJ2-1|once|-
CASSLGLTLYNEQFF
TGTGCCAGCAGCTTGGGGCTTACCTTATACAATGAGCAGTTCTTC
>TRBV6-5|TRBJ1-5|-|-
CASTVGRAPGPQHF
TGTGCCAGCACCGTAGGGAGGGCCCCCGGGCCCCAGCATTTT
>TRBV4-2|TRBJ2-4|-|TRBD2
CASSQVETSNIQYF
TGTGCCAGCAGCCAAGTGGAGACTAGCAACATTCAGTACTTC
>TRBV30|TRBJ2-7|-|-
CAWTREQSLEQYF
TGTGCCTGGACACGGGAACAGTCCCTCGAGCAGTACTTC
>TRBV29-1|TRBJ1-4|-|-
CSGSPPGAKEGLFF
TGCAGCGGCAGTCCGCCAGGCGCCAAAGAGGGACTGTTTTTT
>TRBV4-1|TRBJ1-2|-|-
CASSHPYLRRFKKTGFGYGYTF
TGCGCCAGCAGCCACCCCTATCTGCGGAGGTTTAAAAAGACGGGTTTCGGCTATGGCTACACCTTC